One and the same sample provided the 3 T cell receptor beta chains below, sequenced in a study of technical replicates of blood from a few donors. Generated by immunoSEQ multiplex PCR, the TCRdb table keeps only in-frame clones and is missing some. Of about 75,000 clones in the sample, about 97% were seen once. Sample: T cells isolated from PBMCs. These receptors came from a human donor in good health.

The J gene is TRBJ1-2, the V gene TRBV7-8; D ambiguous. This CDR3 has 13 residues. Germline CDR1 is SGHVS and CDR2 is FQNEAQ. V lost 2 bases and J lost 5, with 9 bases in between. CDR3 DNA: TGTGCCAGCAGCTTATACCCCCAGTATGGCTACACCTTC. It codes for CASSLYPQYGYTF.

V usage is TRBV7-8 and J usage is TRBJ1-2; 8 bases match TRBD1. V shed 5 bases, J shed 7 bases, and the junction held 3 bases outside the gene matches. The germline gives CDR1 SGHVS, CDR2 FQNEAQ. This CDR3 region has 12 residues. CDR3 amino acids: CASSPGTGGYTF. For the CDR3, the DNA is TGTGCCAGCAGCCCCGGGACAGGTGGCTACACCTTC.

This chain uses TRBV9 with TRBJ2-1; D uncertain. The CDR3 length is 14 residues. Trimming removed 3 bases at V and 4 bases at J, with 11 bases between. The germline CDR1 and CDR2 sequences are SGDLS and YYNGEE. CDR3 sequence reads: CASSDRVSYNEQFF. The CDR3 DNA reads TGTGCCAGCAGCGATCGAGTTTCGTACAATGAGCAGTTCTTC.